These 32 T cell receptor beta chains came from one sample sequenced in a study of T cells in tuberculosis. Cells were sorted from thawed PBMC rested overnight and stained with GMM-loaded CD1B tetramer, viability dye and anti-CD3. CD1B tetramers were loaded with Rhodococcus equi-derived C32 glucose monomycolate. Some clones are missing from TCRdb's copy, which holds only in-frame ones; the method was immunoSEQ multiplex PCR. The data contain about 58,000 clones, approximately 88% of them singletons. The material sequenced was CD1b-GMM tetramer-negative cells sorted from PBMCs. All receptors derive from an adult woman with latent tuberculosis.

This rearrangement joins TRBV7-9 to TRBJ2-5; 8 nucleotides align to TRBD1. The CDR3 extends over 15 amino acids. J gave up 2 bases and V 4 bases, and 6 bases lay outside the gene matches. Germline V CDR1 and CDR2: SEHNR, FQNEAQ (reference sequence). The CDR3 is CASSSLTGGQETQYF. The CDR3 bases are TGTGCCAGCAGCTCACTAACAGGGGGACAAGAGACCCAGTACTTC.

The chain links TRBV29-1 to TRBJ1-5; D call uncertain. Per the germline V gene, CDR1 is SQVTM and CDR2 is ANQGSEA. The CDR3 has 15 residues. Trimming stripped 0 bases from V and 3 bases from J, with 12 bases between. DNA of the CDR3: TGCAGCGTTGAAGATGTGGAGGCACCCAATCAGCCCCAGCATTTT. Amino acid sequence: CSVEDVEAPNQPQHF.

V is TRBV27 and J is TRBJ2-3; 10 nucleotides match TRBD2. Germline-derived CDR1 and CDR2 are MNHEY and SMNVEV (reference sequence). With V trimmed by 4 bases and J by 0 bases, 1 base remained unmatched. The CDR3 sequence is 15 residues long. CDR3 nucleotides: TGTGCCAGCAGTTCACTAGCGGGAAGCACAGATACGCAGTATTTT. Translation gives CASSSLAGSTDTQYF.

The chain employs TRBV20-1 and TRBJ2-3, with D unresolved. The V gene lost 6 bases and the J gene lost 7 bases, with 11 bases spanning the gap. The germline V gene has CDR1 DFQATT and CDR2 SNEGSKA (reference sequence). The CDR3 contains 11 residues. The CDR3 here is CSAEDSNTQYF. The DNA of the CDR3 is TGCAGTGCAGAAGACTCGAATACGCAGTATTTT.

V gene TRBV19 combines with J gene TRBJ2-7; 15 positions agree with TRBD2. This CDR3 contains 17 residues. Trimming removed 8 bases from V and 5 bases from J; junction bases left unmatched: 13. Germline lookup yields CDR1 LNHDA and CDR2 SQIVND (reference sequence). The CDR3: CASRDWTSGGDSDEQYF. The CDR3 nucleotides are TGTGCCAGTCGTGACTGGACTAGCGGGGGGGATAGCGACGAGCAGTACTTC. The variable domain in full, completed from reference TRBV19 and TRBJ2-7, reads DGGITQSPKYLFRKEGQNVTLSCEQNLNHDAMYWYRQDPGQGLRLIYYSQIVNDFQKGDIAEGYSVSREKKESFPLTVTSAQKNPTAFYLCASRDWTSGGDSDEQYFGPGTRLTVT.

This clone was seen just once. The V and J genes are TRBV7-9 and TRBJ1-2; TRBD1 is a possible D gene (5 bases). CDR3 length: 14 residues. Germline assignment: CDR1 SEHNR and CDR2 FQNEAQ (reference sequence). The V and J ends lost 5 bases and 3 bases respectively, with 13 bases between them. This CDR3 is CASSINRIHYGYTF. The CDR3 nucleotides are TGTGCCAGCAGCATTAACAGGATACACTATGGCTACACCTTC.

The rearrangement links TRBV7-9 to TRBJ2-7; D not resolved. The CDR3 is 11 amino acids. Per the germline V gene, CDR1 is SEHNR and CDR2 is FQNEAQ (reference sequence). Trimming cost V 5 bases and J 0 bases, with 2 bases left between them. The CDR3 reads CASSHSYEQYF. The CDR3 DNA is TGTGCCAGCAGCCACTCCTACGAGCAGTACTTC.

The chain uses TRBV7-2 and TRBJ2-1; 9 bases agree with TRBD1. The J segment lost 2 bases and the V segment lost 5 bases, leaving 4 bases of the junction unmatched. Germline values: CDR1 SGHTA, CDR2 FQGNSA. CDR3 length equals 15 residues. DNA of the CDR3: TGTGCCAGCAGCCCGGACAGGGGAACCTACAATGAGCAGTTCTTC. It yields the protein CASSPDRGTYNEQFF.

This clone was picked up one time. The chain is built from TRBV7-8 and TRBJ2-7; TRBD2 matches 10 bases. With 2 bases clipped from V and 3 bases from J, the junction kept 13 bases outside the gene matches. This CDR3 spans 18 amino acids. Germline-derived CDR1 and CDR2 are SGHVS and FQNEAQ. The CDR3 reads CASSLSPFLAGASYEQYF. The DNA of the CDR3 is TGTGCCAGCAGCTTATCTCCGTTCCTAGCGGGGGCGAGCTACGAGCAGTACTTC.

The chain carries TRBV27 and TRBJ1-5; TRBD1 aligns across 7 bases. V shed 6 bases and J 6 bases; nucleotides not matched to a gene: 8. CDR3 length: 14 amino acids. From germline, CDR1 is MNHEY and CDR2 SMNVEV (reference sequence). The CDR3 loop is CASSHRTGLQPQHF. CDR3 DNA sequence: TGTGCCAGCAGCCACCGGACAGGACTTCAGCCCCAGCATTTT.

The chain recombines TRBV18 with TRBJ2-1, with 7 bases that match TRBD1. With V trimmed by 3 bases and J by 7 bases, 12 bases remained unmatched. The CDR3 spans 16 residues. Germline CDR1 reads KGHSH; CDR2 reads LQKENI. The CDR3, as DNA: TGTGCCAGCTCACCGGGTTTGGGGACAGATCGGAATGAGCAGTTCTTC. Its protein product is CASSPGLGTDRNEQFF.

DNA of the CDR3: TGTGCCAGCAGCCTAACAGGGGGCTCACCCCTCCACTTT. Residues: CASSLTGGSPLHF. V and J are TRBV14 and TRBJ1-6, with 9 nucleotides matching TRBD1. The CDR3 runs to 13 residues. The V and J ends lost 4 bases and 10 bases, in that order; junction bases with no gene match: 2. CDR1 is SGHDN and CDR2 is FVKESK in the germline V gene. Full variable domain (missing parts from reference TRBV14 and TRBJ1-6): EAGVTQFPSHSVIEKGQTVTLRCDPISGHDNLYWYRRVMGKEIKFLLHFVKESKQDESGMPNNRFLAERTGGTYSTLKVQPAELEDSGVYFCASSLTGGSPLHFGNGTRLTVT.

The chain combines TRBV27 with TRBJ2-7; D possibly corresponds to TRBD2 (6 bases). This CDR3 region has 14 residues. The germline V and J ends were trimmed by 6 bases and 6 bases, with 18 bases remaining between them. From germline, CDR1 is MNHEY and CDR2 SMNVEV (reference sequence). Written as DNA, the CDR3 is TGTGCCAGCAGATTTGGGGGGACCTCCGGCGAGCAGTACTTC. Its protein product is CASRFGGTSGEQYF.

The chain combines TRBV5-5 with TRBJ2-7, with TRBD2 identical over 11 bases. V shed 4 bases and J 2 bases; nucleotides not matched to a gene: 8. Germline-derived CDR1 and CDR2 are SGHKS and YYEKEE (reference sequence). This CDR3 has 16 residues. The CDR3 sequence: CASSPVAGGITYEQYF. The CDR3 nucleotides read TGTGCCAGCAGCCCCGTAGCGGGAGGGATAACCTACGAGCAGTACTTC.

The J gene is TRBJ2-3, the V gene TRBV29-1, with 7 positions matching TRBD2. Germline CDR1 and CDR2: SQVTM and ANQGSEA. The V and J ends lost 0 bases and 11 bases, in that order; junction bases with no gene match: 5. The CDR3 runs to 12 residues. The DNA of the CDR3 is TGCAGCGTTGAAGACGTTGGGGGGGTGCAGTATTTT. Translated, it gives CSVEDVGGVQYF.

The rearrangement uses TRBV6-1 and TRBJ1-2; D possibly corresponds to TRBD1 (5 bases). Germline V CDR1 and CDR2: MNHNS, SASEGT. The CDR3 totals 15 residues. Trimming stripped 7 bases from V and 1 base from J, with 16 bases between. The CDR3 loop is CASIPVLQGNYGYTF. The CDR3 DNA reads as TGTGCCAGCATTCCGGTACTGCAGGGTAACTATGGCTACACCTTC.

This chain uses TRBV19 with TRBJ2-7; 11 nucleotides line up with TRBD2. The CDR3 totals 13 residues. Germline V lookup: CDR1 LNHDA, CDR2 SQIVND (reference sequence). V dropped 6 bases and J dropped 6; count of bases not matched to a gene: 4. The CDR3 coding sequence is TGTGCCAGTAGAACTAGCGGGAGTGGCGAGCAGTACTTC. Protein sequence: CASRTSGSGEQYF.

The V and J genes are TRBV28 and TRBJ1-5, with D unresolved. Germline CDR1 is MDHEN and CDR2 is SYDVKM. The CDR3 contains 11 residues. V was shortened by 4 bases and J by 9 bases, with 7 bases between the two germline ends. For the CDR3, the DNA is TGTGCCAGCAGTTCTGGGCGGCCCCAGCATTTT. The encoded protein is CASSSGRPQHF.

This chain uses TRBV27 with TRBJ1-4, with D unclear. The germline gives CDR1 MNHEY, CDR2 SMNVEV (reference sequence). The CDR3 is 15 residues long. Trimming took 4 bases from V and 8 from J, leaving 17 bases between them. The CDR3 DNA is TGTGCCAGCAGTTCATCGAGCGGGGTTAACGAAAAACTGTTTTTT. Amino acids: CASSSSSGVNEKLFF. Using reference TRBV27 and TRBJ1-4 for the parts outside the CDR3, the full variable domain is EAQVTQNPRYLITVTGKKLTVTCSQNMNHEYMSWYRQDPGLGLRQIYYSMNVEVTDKGDVPEGYKVSRKEKRNFPLILESPSPNQTSLYFCASSSSSGVNEKLFFGSGTQLSVL.

This clone was observed once. V and J are TRBV5-1 and TRBJ2-5, with 12 nucleotides matching TRBD2. V trimming: 2 bases; J trimming: 2 bases; junction bases outside the gene matches: 1. Germline V gene lookup returns CDR1 SGHRS and CDR2 YFSETQ. This CDR3 region has 15 residues. CDR3 amino acids: CASSFLAGGQETQYF. DNA of the CDR3: TGCGCCAGCAGCTTTCTAGCGGGGGGGCAAGAGACCCAGTACTTC.

The chain employs TRBV5-6 and TRBJ2-4; 8 nucleotides agree with TRBD1. After removal of 4 bases from V and 6 bases from J, the junction contained 9 bases not matched to a gene. Germline CDR1 and CDR2: SGHDT and YYEEEE. CDR3 length equals 15 residues. The CDR3 DNA reads as TGTGCCAGCAGCCAAGACAGGGGATCGTCAAACATTCAGTACTTC. As protein: CASSQDRGSSNIQYF.

V is TRBV5-7 and J is TRBJ2-3; maybe TRBD1 (6 bases). TRBV5-7 is noted as an ORF with a role that remains uncertain. The V and J ends lost 0 bases and 3 bases respectively, with 20 bases between them. The CDR3 contains 18 residues. CDR3 nucleotides: TGTGCCAGCAGCTTGGCCCTTAAGAACAGGGTAGGGACAGATACGCAGTATTTT. It codes for CASSLALKNRVGTDTQYF.

V is TRBV6-6 and J is TRBJ1-3, with 7 bases aligning to TRBD1. V trimming: 10 bases; J trimming: 0 bases; junction bases outside the gene matches: 12. Per the germline V gene, CDR1 is MNHNY and CDR2 is SVGAGI (reference sequence). The CDR3 runs to 16 residues. CDR3 DNA: TGTGCCACCTCGGGGACAGTCGGTATCTCTGGAAACACCATATATTTT. This translates into CATSGTVGISGNTIYF.

This clone was found a few times. This chain links TRBV5-1 with TRBJ2-5; D ambiguous. V lost 4 bases, J lost 4 bases, and 11 bases lay in between. There are 13 residues in the CDR3. CDR1 SGHRS and CDR2 YFSETQ come from the germline V gene. The CDR3 DNA reads TGCGCCAGCAGCCTACCACAGAGAGAGACCCAGTACTTC. It encodes CASSLPQRETQYF.

J is TRBJ2-3 and V is TRBV2; D ambiguous. V was clipped by 6 bases and J by 2 bases, with 12 bases between them. CDR1 SNHLY and CDR2 FYNNEI come from the germline V gene. The CDR3 is made up of 14 amino acids. This chain's CDR3 is CASRLLDSTDTQYF. The CDR3, as DNA: TGTGCCAGCAGGCTACTTGACTCCACAGATACGCAGTATTTT.

This clone was detected a few times. The chain uses TRBV6-5 and TRBJ2-3, with D perhaps matching TRBD2 (5 bases). V dropped 7 bases and J dropped 0 bases, with 8 bases sitting between them. Germline values: CDR1 MNHEY, CDR2 SVGAGI. This CDR3 comprises 13 residues. The CDR3 DNA is TGTGCCAGCAAGAGGGTTAGCACAGATACGCAGTATTTT. It encodes CASKRVSTDTQYF.

The J gene is TRBJ2-3, the V gene TRBV18; D call uncertain. Trimming removed 2 bases from V and 2 bases from J, with 8 bases in between. CDR1 and CDR2 (germline): KGHSH, LQKENI. The CDR3 extends over 14 amino acids. The CDR3 nucleotides read TGTGCCAGCTCACCAAGAACTTACACAGATACGCAGTATTTT. This translates into CASSPRTYTDTQYF. Drawing the rest from reference TRBV18 and TRBJ2-3, the complete variable domain is NAGVMQNPRHLVRRRGQEARLRCSPMKGHSHVYWYRQLPEEGLKFMVYLQKENIIDESGMPKERFSAEFPKEGPSILRIQQVVRGDSAAYFCASSPRTYTDTQYFGPGTRLTVL.

The chain is built from TRBV5-4 and TRBJ2-3, with TRBD2 matching 9 bases. The CDR3 consists of 16 residues. J lost 3 bases, V lost 2 bases, and 7 bases had no gene match. Germline V gene sequence: CDR1 SGHNT, CDR2 YYREEE (reference sequence). As DNA, the CDR3 is TGTGCCAGCAGCTTCGGGGCGGGGGGGCCGACAGATACGCAGTATTTT. Translated: CASSFGAGGPTDTQYF.

The rearrangement uses TRBV4-1 and TRBJ1-2; the match to TRBD1 covers 7 bases. V was pared by 3 bases and J by 4 bases, with 8 bases of the junction left unmatched. Germline assignment: CDR1 MGHRA and CDR2 YSYEKL. The CDR3 covers 15 residues. CDR3 sequence (DNA): TGCGCCAGCAGCCATCCGGCGACAGGGTCCTATGGCTACACCTTC. Amino acids: CASSHPATGSYGYTF.

The V gene is TRBV28, the J gene TRBJ1-2; TRBD1 matches at 8 bases. V lost 3 bases to trimming and J lost 4 bases; unmatched junction nucleotides: 7. CDR1 MDHEN and CDR2 SYDVKM come from the germline V gene. The CDR3 has 15 amino acids. CDR3 DNA: TGTGCCAGCAGTTTCCCTTGGACAGGGCCCTATGGCTACACCTTC. Translating it yields CASSFPWTGPYGYTF.

This chain links TRBV4-3 with TRBJ1-1; TRBD1 matches 7 bases. Trimming removed 1 base from V and 5 bases from J; junction bases left unmatched: 7. Germline V CDR1 and CDR2: LGHNA, YSLEER. CDR3 length equals 15 residues. The CDR3 region is CASSQVEGARTEAFF. In DNA form, the CDR3 reads TGCGCCAGCAGCCAAGTGGAGGGGGCGCGAACTGAAGCTTTCTTT.

V and J are TRBV6-1 and TRBJ2-4; TRBD2 is a possible D gene (6 bases). The CDR3 length is 15 residues. In germline, CDR1 is MNHNS, CDR2 SASEGT. Trimming took 6 bases from V and 5 from J, leaving 17 bases between them. The CDR3 sequence is CASSSFGRGENIQYF. In DNA, the CDR3 is TGTGCCAGCAGCTCCTTCGGACGCGGGGAAAACATTCAGTACTTC.